The text below deals with one T cell receptor beta chain. Its target is unknown. TCRdb re-called the 5' RACE reads through MiXCR, storing one row per CDR3 protein. The data show fewer than 250,000 distinct CDR3 sequences, with roughly 27% seen just once and roughly 11% held by the top ten. This sample is drawn from a study of T-cell memory formation after mild COVID-19. Study overall: Clustering of TCRs was largely donor specific. General observations from the study: Pre-infection memory showed some responding clones, and this suggested that cross-reactive memory joined. Those CD4+ clones that contracted were mainly in CM and EM (CD8+ ones in EMRA).

The source is an adult woman who had mild COVID-19 (a few samples of this study predate the infection). Cell type and time point are not known. The sequencing sample was made of PBMCs or a T cell subset sorted from them (not recorded which).

CDR3 coding DNA: TGTGCCACCAGTGATTTTGACAGGGGTATTTCCTACAATGAGCAGTTCTTC. Amino acids: CATSDFDRGISYNEQFF. The V gene is TRBV24-1, the J gene TRBJ2-1, with 8 bases matching TRBD1. Unmatched junction bases numbered 5, after V lost 1 base and J lost 1 base. CDR1 is KGHDR, CDR2 SFDVKD, per germline. This CDR3 spans 17 amino acids.